The sequence of this T cell receptor (beta chain) was determined in a study of CD8+ T cells in alopecia areata. Study in general: Patients took tofacitinib for 6 to 18 months, followed by 6 drug-free months.

Lesional scalp punch biopsies and peripheral blood came from alopecia areata patients. Sorting of CD4+ and CD8+ T cells was performed on PBMCs. Study-level results: Sequences from scalp samples also cover resident alphabeta T cells of normal skin.

Germline V lookup: CDR1 SGHRS, CDR2 YFSETQ. This CDR3 has 13 residues. Between the trimmed V and J ends, which lost 7 bases and 6 bases, there was a span of 14 bases. As the sequencing template, cDNA was produced by extracting RNA and reverse transcribing it. The data were produced by immunoSEQ multiplex PCR, yet TCRdb's version contains in-frame clones alone and is incomplete. Seen here are a few hundred thousand clones, around 67% observed once, and the top ten hold 1% to 1.5%. Worth noting for this clone: Its antigen is unidentified.

This TCR came from a human donor with alopecia areata. This specimen consisted of CD4+ T cells sorted from blood, obtained at week 0. The chain joins TRBV5-1 to TRBJ2-1; possibly TRBD2 for D (5 bases). CDR3 coding DNA: TGCGCCAGCGGACTGACCCAAAGCAATGAGCAGTTCTTC. It codes for CASGLTQSNEQFF.